This T cell receptor (beta chain) was captured by sequencing in a study of T cell responses to AZD1222 COVID-19 vaccine. General study points: Along spike, vaccine-associated CD4 TCRs were found throughout, with dominance at 160-218 and 743-854. Baseline seropositivity occurred in only six or seven AZD1222 recipients.

For this clone: Its antigen remains unknown.

The CDR3 is 15 residues long. Trimming pared 2 bases from V and 0 bases from J, leaving 8 bases between. Germline values: CDR1 MNHNY, CDR2 SVGAGI (reference sequence). Data came from immunoSEQ multiplex PCR; TCRdb stores just in-frame clones and leaves some out. The sample includes about 130,000 clones, about nine tenths seen only once; the top ten take less than 8.5%. The sequencing here drew on peripheral blood, taken on day 0 of AZD1222 vaccination. The sequence was obtained from an adult in good health. The chain carries TRBV6-6 and TRBJ2-4; no firm D call. CDR3 in DNA: TGTGCCAGCAGTTACGGAGCACTAGCCAAAAACATTCAGTACTTC. Translation: CASSYGALAKNIQYF.